A selection of T cell receptor beta chains follows, all from one sample in a study of neurological immune-mediated disorders. TCRdb analysed the 5' RACE reads with MiXCR anew, one entry per CDR3 protein. This sample yields about 55,000 distinct CDR3 sequences, of which about 4% are seen a single time; 1.9% belongs to the top ten. Source material: CD4+ T cells from blood. The origin of the receptors is a woman aged 40 to 50 with multiple sclerosis. The conserved cysteine and the conserved F or W are not part of the CDR3 here. The D gene is left open where the match is weak.

- TRBJ2-2 TRBV20-1 10 SARPDTGELF
- TRBJ2-7 TRBV6-5 12 ASRPRDFSGEQY
TRBD1 TRBJ1-2 TRBV5-1 11 ASRGTANYGYT
- TRBJ2-2 TRBV5-1 13 ASSLGRPNTGELF
TRBD2 TRBJ2-1 TRBV2 11 ASSVRGGNEQF
TRBD1 TRBJ1-6 TRBV5-1 15 ASSRGTGGSYNSPLH
- TRBJ1-5 TRBV12-3/TRBV12-4 12 ASSLTYSNQPQH
- TRBJ1-6 TRBV21-1 11 ASRRRAYSPLH
- TRBJ1-1 TRBV4-1 11 ASSQDRRFEAF
- TRBJ1-1 TRBV20-1 11 SARPEVNTEAF
- TRBJ2-7 TRBV11-2 12 ASSLGQLSYEQY
- TRBJ2-2 TRBV5-1 14 ASSLAHTGITGELF
- TRBJ1-1 TRBV6-5 12 ASRPPGTASEAF
- TRBJ1-1 TRBV20-1 13 SARGDGGLGTEAF
TRBD1 TRBJ1-2 TRBV15 15 ATSRDLGTGVGYGYT
- TRBJ1-2 TRBV5-1 13 ASKEGVGANYGYT
TRBD1 TRBJ2-2 TRBV5-1 16 ASSSAFRQGAGTGELF
- TRBJ2-1 TRBV11-3 12 ASSFGAGSNEQF
- TRBJ1-2 TRBV5-1 12 ASSLGQVREGYT
TRBD2 TRBJ2-3 TRBV5-1 13 ASTQRGYSTDTQY
TRBD1 TRBJ1-5 TRBV12-3/TRBV12-4 11 ASSVDRDQPQH
- TRBJ2-7 TRBV25-1 11 ASSEGGFHEQY
- TRBJ2-2 TRBV5-1 14 ASSLRTGMDTGELF
- TRBJ1-1 TRBV6-6 12 ARTGREVAPEAF
TRBD1 TRBJ1-6 TRBV2 11 ASSGQGDSPLH
- TRBJ2-5 TRBV20-1 8 SARKETQY
TRBD1 TRBJ1-2 TRBV6-5 12 ASKSPGQGDGYT
- TRBJ1-5 TRBV20-1 11 SARVGRDQPQH
- TRBJ1-2 TRBV12-3/TRBV12-4 11 ASSLSTNYGYT
- TRBJ1-5 TRBV11-2 11 ASSLVVRQPQH
- TRBJ2-2 TRBV20-1 12 SANDRLNTGELF